The sequence of this T cell receptor beta chain was determined in a study of T-cell reconstitution after alpha-beta-depleted transplantation in children. Unique molecular identifiers were incorporated when the TCRbeta library was constructed. TCRdb processed the PCR reads anew with MiXCR; each CDR3 protein has one entry. The sample has roughly 200,000 distinct CDR3 sequences; roughly 15% are singletons. The table lists this clonotype with many counts. This receptor was taken from a human donor who donated a stem cell graft to a child with acute lymphoblastic leukemia. The input for sequencing was PBMCs from the stem cell graft donor, taken from the stem cell graft.

CDR3 DNA: TGCAGTGCCCTAGCTTGGGCTAGCGGGGCAAACACAGATACGCAGTATTTT. Encoded protein: CSALAWASGANTDTQYF. V gene TRBV20-1 combines with J gene TRBJ2-3; TRBD2 matches at 9 bases. The CDR3 contains 17 residues. The junction had 15 bases not matched to a gene; V was cut back by 6 bases and J by 2 bases. The V gene's germline CDR1 is DFQATT and CDR2 SNEGSKA (reference sequence).